This record covers a single T cell receptor (beta chain). Antigen specificity is unknown. Since all of the isolated RNA was reverse transcribed, expressed TCRB transcripts were what got sequenced. Sequenced naive, central memory and regulatory T cell samples produced an average of about 3.57 million reads. Generated by immunoSEQ multiplex PCR, the TCRdb table keeps only in-frame clones and is missing some. The data hold hundreds of thousands of clones, with around 12% observed a single time. This record belongs to a study of beta chain features in type 1 diabetes. Study results and limitations: Researchers report that Type 1 diabetes patients had moderately but significantly shorter TCRB CDR3s across all four CD4+ subsets.

J gave up 0 bases and V 5 bases, and 5 bases lay outside the gene matches. Germline CDR1 is SGHVS and CDR2 is FNYEAQ. The CDR3 has 16 residues. The clonotype was recovered from a man younger than 30 in good health. Input material: naive CD4+ T cells from blood. The rearrangement uses TRBV7-6 and TRBJ2-1; 9 nucleotides agree with TRBD2. CDR3 residues: CASSPKTSGSYNEQFF. CDR3 in DNA: TGTGCCAGCAGCCCGAAGACTAGCGGCTCCTACAATGAGCAGTTCTTC.